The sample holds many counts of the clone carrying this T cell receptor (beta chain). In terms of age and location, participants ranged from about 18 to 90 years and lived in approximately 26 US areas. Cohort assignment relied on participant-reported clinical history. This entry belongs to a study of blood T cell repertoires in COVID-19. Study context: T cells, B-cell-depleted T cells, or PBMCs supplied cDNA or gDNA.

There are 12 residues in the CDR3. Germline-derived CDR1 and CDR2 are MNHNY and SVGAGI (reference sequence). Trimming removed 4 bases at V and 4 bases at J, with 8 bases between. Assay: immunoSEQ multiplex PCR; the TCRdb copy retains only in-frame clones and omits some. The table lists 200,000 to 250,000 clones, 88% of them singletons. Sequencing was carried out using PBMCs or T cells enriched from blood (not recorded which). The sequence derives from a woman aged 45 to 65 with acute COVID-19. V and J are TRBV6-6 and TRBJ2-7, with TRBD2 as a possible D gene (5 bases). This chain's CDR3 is CASSLGAYEQYF. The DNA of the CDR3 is TGTGCCAGCAGTTTGGGAGCTTACGAGCAGTACTTC.